One sample yielded the 15 T cell receptor beta chains listed below, sequenced in a study of blood T cell repertoires in COVID-19. Using immunoSEQ multiplex PCR, the repertoire was profiled, and TCRdb retains in-frame clones only, with some absent. This sample has about 200,000 clones, with 82% found just once. The sequenced sample consisted of peripheral blood. These receptors were obtained from a woman aged 55 to 70 with COVID-19, enrolled during active disease.

CDR3 amino acids: CASSWTGALPNTEAFF. DNA for the CDR3: TGTGCCAGCAGTTGGACAGGGGCCCTCCCCAACACTGAAGCTTTCTTT. The rearrangement joins TRBV28 to TRBJ1-1, with 9 nucleotides matching TRBD1. Germline lookup yields CDR1 MDHEN and CDR2 SYDVKM. V dropped 4 bases and J dropped 2; count of bases not matched to a gene: 8. The CDR3 is 16 amino acids.

This clone occurred a few times. This chain connects TRBV27 to TRBJ1-2; D is perhaps TRBD1 (6 bases). V gave up 8 bases and J gave up 7 bases, with 23 bases separating them. CDR1 is MNHEY and CDR2 is SMNVEV in the germline V gene (reference sequence). This CDR3 comprises 15 residues. CDR3 protein: CASPHRERSVGGYTF. DNA of the CDR3: TGTGCCAGCCCCCACAGGGAGAGGAGCGTCGGTGGCTACACCTTC.

A word on this clone: At the DNA level, this CDR3 is encoded by other sequences in the same sample as well. The chain links TRBV5-4 to TRBJ1-2, with 7 bases lining up with TRBD1. Germline V gene data show CDR1 as SGHNT and CDR2 as YYREEE (reference sequence). The CDR3 runs to 14 residues. The V gene end was trimmed by 0 bases and the J gene end by 4 bases; junction bases not matched to a gene: 3. CDR3 amino acids: CASSLVGQSYGYTF. For the CDR3, the DNA is TGTGCCAGCAGCTTGGTGGGACAGAGCTATGGCTACACCTTC.

The rearrangement joins TRBV5-1 to TRBJ1-1, with 7 bases matching TRBD1. The CDR3 contains 14 residues. V was clipped by 4 bases and J by 1 base; unmatched bases: 4. Germline CDR1 and CDR2: SGHRS and YFSETQ. The CDR3 spells CASSAGQTNTEAFF. CDR3 nucleotides: TGCGCCAGCAGCGCGGGACAGACGAACACTGAAGCTTTCTTT.

The V call is TRBV6-5, the J call TRBJ2-5, with 7 nucleotides matching TRBD1. The length of the CDR3 is 12 residues. The germline V gene has CDR1 MNHEY and CDR2 SVGAGI. V shed 6 bases, J shed 5 bases, and the junction held 3 bases outside the gene matches. CDR3 loop: CASSGQAETQYF. Written as DNA, the CDR3 is TGTGCCAGCAGCGGACAGGCTGAGACCCAGTACTTC.

This clone was seen more than once but under ten times. The chain has TRBV3-1 (or the pseudogene TRBV3-2) and TRBJ2-7; weak D call: TRBD1 (5 bases). The V and J ends lost 0 bases and 7 bases respectively, with 22 bases between them. The CDR3 is 17 amino acids. Germline V CDR1 and CDR2: LGHDT, YNNKEL (reference sequence). CDR3 nucleotide sequence: TGTGCCAGCAGCCAAGATTCGGTGGCTATCGGGCAGGGAGAGCAGTACTTC. Translation gives CASSQDSVAIGQGEQYF.

This chain joins TRBV5-4 and TRBJ1-1, with TRBD1 matching over 7 bases. The length of the CDR3 is 15 residues. Germline values: CDR1 SGHNT, CDR2 YYREEE (reference sequence). The J segment lost 7 bases and the V segment lost 4 bases, leaving 13 bases of the junction unmatched. The CDR3 coding sequence is TGTGCCAGCAGCAGGACAGGCTCGCGAGGACTTGAAGCTTTCTTT. Encoded protein: CASSRTGSRGLEAFF.

The chain couples TRBV15 to TRBJ2-5; D possibly corresponds to TRBD2 (7 bases). With 6 bases removed from V and 4 bases from J, the gap between germline ends came to 18 bases. The CDR3 runs 15 residues. The germline V gene encodes CDR1 LNHNV and CDR2 YYDKDF (reference sequence). The CDR3 spells CATRPTKGGIETQYF. The CDR3 DNA sequence: TGTGCCACCAGGCCGACAAAGGGGGGGATAGAGACCCAGTACTTC.

This rearrangement joins TRBV11-2 to TRBJ1-1, with 7 bases lining up with TRBD1. Germline V lookup: CDR1 SGHAT, CDR2 FQNNGV. The CDR3 extends over 15 amino acids. The V and J ends lost 1 base and 0 bases, in that order; junction bases with no gene match: 2. This CDR3 reads CASSLGQGMNTEAFF. CDR3 nucleotides: TGTGCCAGCAGCTTAGGACAGGGAATGAACACTGAAGCTTTCTTT.

The V gene is TRBV6-5, the J gene TRBJ1-5; D uncertain. The CDR3 sequence is 13 residues long. Trimming cost V 6 bases and J 0 bases, with 6 bases left between them. Germline CDR1 and CDR2: MNHEY and SVGAGI. The CDR3 DNA is TGTGCCAGCAGGGACTATAGCAATCAGCCCCAGCATTTT. Translation gives CASRDYSNQPQHF.

The chain has TRBV3-1 (or the pseudogene TRBV3-2) and TRBJ2-5; TRBD1 matches 8 bases. The CDR3 consists of 15 residues. Germline trimming cut 0 bases from V and 1 base from J; bases unmatched to any gene: 1. Germline V CDR1 and CDR2: LGHDT, YNNKEL (reference sequence). This chain's CDR3 is CASSQDGTGQETQYF. CDR3 DNA: TGTGCCAGCAGCCAAGACGGGACAGGCCAAGAGACCCAGTACTTC.

V is TRBV19 and J is TRBJ2-1; D unresolved. The CDR3 sequence is 13 residues long. Per the germline V gene, CDR1 is LNHDA and CDR2 is SQIVND (reference sequence). The ends were cut back, 5 bases at V and 5 bases at J, with 10 bases in the middle. CDR3 in DNA: TGTGCCAGTAGTGCCCCCGCGGACAATGAGCAGTTCTTC. Amino acid sequence: CASSAPADNEQFF.

The rearrangement uses TRBV21-1 and TRBJ2-1; the DNA was not compared with TRBD1, the D call given in the table. TRBV21-1 is listed as a pseudogene. This CDR3 has 15 residues. As DNA, the CDR3 is TGTGCCAGCAGCAATCCGGGACAGGGCGGCAATGAGCAGTTCTTC. The encoded protein is CASSNPGQGGNEQFF.

This clone showed up many times. The chain uses TRBV4-1 and TRBJ1-4; D remains ambiguous. CDR1 is MGHRA, CDR2 YSYEKL, per germline. This CDR3 has 15 residues. The V end lost 6 bases, the J end lost 0 bases, and 11 bases lay between the germline ends. The CDR3 here is CASSAVIATNEKLFF. In DNA, the CDR3 is TGCGCCAGCAGTGCAGTAATTGCAACTAATGAAAAACTGTTTTTT.

The V gene is TRBV5-6, the J gene TRBJ2-3; 13 nucleotides match TRBD2. Germline V gives CDR1 SGHDT, CDR2 YYEEEE. This CDR3 spans 16 amino acids. The V and J ends lost 4 bases and 5 bases, in that order; junction bases with no gene match: 7. Written as DNA, the CDR3 is TGTGCCAGCAGCCTTCCCACTAGCGGGAGGGGAGATACGCAGTATTTT. Translated: CASSLPTSGRGDTQYF.